The subject of this entry is one T cell receptor beta chain. The CDR3 covers 15 residues. V was trimmed by 1 base and J by 5 bases, leaving 14 bases between them. Germline V gene lookup returns CDR1 LNHNV and CDR2 YYDKDF (reference sequence). The data were produced by immunoSEQ multiplex PCR, yet TCRdb's version contains in-frame clones alone and is incomplete. The repertoire consists of 150,000 or so clones, with around 88% occurring once and the leading ten covering approximately 1.7%. The data belong to a study of control samples from healthy donors and cancer patients. The sequencing sample was made of blood. The source is a man aged 18 to 29 in good health. J is TRBJ1-1 and V is TRBV15; D not resolved. The CDR3 sequence: CATSRGAWGGTEAFF. CDR3 sequence (DNA): TGTGCCACCAGCAGAGGCGCGTGGGGAGGGACTGAAGCTTTCTTT.